Below, 25 T cell receptor beta chains from the same sample are listed, as sequenced in a study of tumor-infiltrating lymphocytes in localized non-small cell lung cancer. The data were produced by immunoSEQ multiplex PCR, yet TCRdb's version contains in-frame clones alone and is incomplete. The sample has about 16,000 clones; around 76% are singletons. What was sequenced was lung tumor tissue. These receptors came from a human donor with non-small cell lung cancer.

This clone was observed a single time. V is TRBV6-6 and J is TRBJ2-1; D remains unclear. Per germline, CDR1 MNHNY and CDR2 SVGAGI (reference sequence). Trimming took 6 bases from V and 0 from J, leaving 3 bases between them. This CDR3 comprises 12 residues. The CDR3 region is CASSPSYNEQFF. CDR3 DNA sequence: TGTGCCAGCAGCCCCTCCTACAATGAGCAGTTCTTC.

The chain joins TRBV15 to TRBJ2-7; 8 nucleotides align to TRBD1. CDR1 and CDR2 (germline): LNHNV, YYDKDF (reference sequence). This CDR3 comprises 15 residues. The V and J ends lost 0 bases and 3 bases, in that order; junction bases with no gene match: 4. The CDR3 region is CATSRDLQGGYEQYF. CDR3 sequence (DNA): TGTGCCACCAGCAGAGATTTACAGGGGGGCTACGAGCAGTACTTC.

This clone was recorded once. This chain connects TRBV28 to TRBJ1-5; tentative D call: TRBD1 (5 bases). Germline CDR1 reads MDHEN; CDR2 reads SYDVKM. The CDR3 has 13 residues. Trimming left V 6 bases short and J 4 bases short, with 10 bases between. The CDR3 DNA reads TGTGCCAGCAGACGACAGATGAATCAGCCCCAGCATTTT. This gives the protein CASRRQMNQPQHF.

The chain has TRBV14 and TRBJ1-6; D gene unclear. V was pared by 3 bases and J by 7 bases, with 7 bases between. The CDR3 sequence is 13 residues long. In germline, CDR1 is SGHDN, CDR2 FVKESK. CDR3: CASSHGQNSPLHF. The CDR3 DNA follows: TGTGCCAGCAGCCACGGCCAGAATTCACCCCTCCACTTT.

The chain is built from TRBV30 and TRBJ2-7; D gene ambiguous. Trimming took 0 bases from V and 5 from J, leaving 8 bases between them. Germline V gene data show CDR1 as GTSNPN and CDR2 as SVGIG (reference sequence). This CDR3 contains 12 residues. The CDR3, as DNA: TGTGCCTGGAGTGTGGGATATGACGAGCAGTACTTC. Encoded protein: CAWSVGYDEQYF.

The chain has TRBV29-1 and TRBJ2-3; D could derive from TRBD1 or TRBD2 (5 bases each). CDR1 is SQVTM, CDR2 ANQGSEA, per germline. V was pared by 8 bases and J by 1 base, with 16 bases between. The CDR3 is 14 amino acids. In nucleotides, the CDR3 is TGCAGCACTTTGTGGGGGAGTGGCACAGATACGCAGTATTTT. Its protein product is CSTLWGSGTDTQYF.

The chain is built from TRBV28 and TRBJ1-2, with TRBD1 as a possible D gene (6 bases). The CDR3 spans 15 residues. The V gene's germline CDR1 is MDHEN and CDR2 SYDVKM. With 3 bases removed from V and 2 bases from J, the gap between germline ends came to 13 bases. CDR3 region: CASSFGGANNYGYTF. CDR3 DNA sequence: TGTGCCAGCAGTTTCGGGGGGGCTAACAACTATGGCTACACCTTC.

This rearrangement joins TRBV5-1 to TRBJ2-1; tentatively, D is TRBD1 (5 bases). The CDR3 runs 15 residues. Trimming shortened V by 2 bases and J by 2 bases, and 11 bases separated the two germline ends. Germline V gene lookup returns CDR1 SGHRS and CDR2 YFSETQ. The CDR3 DNA reads TGCGCCAGCAGCTTTGGCAGGGTAACCTACAATGAGCAGTTCTTC. Its protein product is CASSFGRVTYNEQFF.

This rearrangement joins TRBV5-1 to TRBJ2-5, with D tentatively TRBD1 or TRBD2 (5 bases each). Germline-derived CDR1 and CDR2 are SGHRS and YFSETQ. Trimming left V 3 bases short and J 5 bases short, with 14 bases between. CDR3 length equals 14 residues. The CDR3 loop is CASSSGTEGETQYF. In DNA form, the CDR3 reads TGCGCCAGCAGCTCCGGGACCGAAGGGGAGACCCAGTACTTC.

This clone has a handful of counts. The chain combines TRBV30 with TRBJ1-5; D perhaps matches TRBD1 (5 bases). Germline V gene data show CDR1 as GTSNPN and CDR2 as SVGIG (reference sequence). The V gene lost 4 bases and the J gene lost 2 bases, with 15 bases spanning the gap. The CDR3 covers 15 residues. The CDR3 nucleotides read TGTGCCTGGACTGAGGGGAGTAGGGGCAATCAGCCCCAGCATTTT. Its translation: CAWTEGSRGNQPQHF. The entire variable domain, with the rest obtained from reference TRBV30 and TRBJ1-5, is as follows: SQTIHQWPATLVQPVGSPLSLECTVEGTSNPNLYWYRQAAGRGLQLLFYSVGIGQISSEVPQNLSASRPQDRQFILSSKKLLLSDSGFYLCAWTEGSRGNQPQHFGDGTRLSIL.

V and J are TRBV27 and TRBJ2-1; D may be TRBD2 (6 bases). Germline V gene sequence: CDR1 MNHEY, CDR2 SMNVEV (reference sequence). Trimming removed 5 bases from V and 12 bases from J, with 14 bases in between. This CDR3 has 12 amino acids. DNA of the CDR3: TGTGCCAGCAGTCGACCCGGGACTCCGCAGTTCTTC. Translated, it gives CASSRPGTPQFF.

The chain carries TRBV6-6 and TRBJ2-3, with no clear D. Germline CDR1 MNHNY, CDR2 SVGAGI (reference sequence). The CDR3 is 15 amino acids. Trimming removed 6 bases from V and 0 bases from J, with 13 bases in between. The chain's CDR3 is CASSPGILSTDTQYF. Here the CDR3 DNA reads TGTGCCAGCAGCCCGGGCATTCTCAGCACAGATACGCAGTATTTT.

V and J are TRBV29-1 and TRBJ2-1; TRBD2 matches at 12 bases. This CDR3 is built from 13 residues. Germline V gives CDR1 SQVTM, CDR2 ANQGSEA. The ends lost 7 bases at V and 4 bases at J; junction bases unmatched: 2. The CDR3 DNA sequence: TGCAGCGCTGGACTAGCGGGATACAATGAGCAGTTCTTC. This gives the protein CSAGLAGYNEQFF.

The V gene is TRBV15, the J gene TRBJ1-5; a possible D gene is TRBD1 (6 bases). V was clipped by 0 bases and J by 1 base, with 13 bases between them. CDR1 LNHNV and CDR2 YYDKDF come from the germline V gene (reference sequence). CDR3 length: 17 residues. The chain's CDR3 is CATSRDRQVRSNQPQHF. The CDR3 DNA reads as TGTGCCACCAGCAGAGATAGACAGGTCAGGAGCAATCAGCCCCAGCATTTT.

This clone has just one count. The V and J genes are TRBV30 and TRBJ1-2, with unresolved D. This CDR3 has 13 residues. Germline V CDR1 and CDR2: GTSNPN, SVGIG (reference sequence). With 8 bases removed from V and 3 bases from J, the gap between germline ends came to 16 bases. For the CDR3, the DNA is TGTGCCCGGCGAGACCCGGCCCACTATGGCTACACCTTC. It specifies CARRDPAHYGYTF.

The rearrangement uses TRBV29-1 and TRBJ2-6; D not certain. Germline CDR1 is SQVTM and CDR2 is ANQGSEA. V was trimmed by 3 bases and J by 4 bases, leaving 7 bases between them. This CDR3 comprises 13 residues. The CDR3 reads CSVDEAGANVLTF. The DNA of the CDR3 is TGCAGCGTTGACGAAGCCGGGGCCAACGTCCTGACTTTC.

The gene calls are TRBV7-9 and TRBJ1-4; D is uncertain. Germline lookup yields CDR1 SEHNR and CDR2 FQNEAQ (reference sequence). The V gene lost 2 bases and the J gene lost 0 bases, with 4 bases spanning the gap. This CDR3 contains 14 residues. The CDR3 spells CASSLLATNEKLFF. CDR3 nucleotides: TGTGCCAGCAGCTTACTCGCAACTAATGAAAAACTGTTTTTT.

The gene calls are TRBV28 and TRBJ1-1; D is ambiguous. Germline CDR1 and CDR2: MDHEN and SYDVKM. Trimming shortened V by 8 bases and J by 2 bases, and 18 bases separated the two germline ends. The CDR3 sequence is 15 residues long. This CDR3 is CASWNMAGFNTEAFF. CDR3 in DNA: TGTGCCAGCTGGAATATGGCGGGATTCAACACTGAAGCTTTCTTT.

This rearrangement joins TRBV6-1 to TRBJ2-1; 11 nucleotides match TRBD2. The CDR3 has 17 amino acids. V lost 2 bases and J lost 7; bases outside the gene matches: 10. The germline V gene has CDR1 MNHNS and CDR2 SASEGT. The CDR3 here is CASSELGTSGYRNEQFF. For the CDR3, the DNA is TGTGCCAGCAGTGAACTAGGGACTAGCGGATATAGGAATGAGCAGTTCTTC.

The V and J genes are TRBV7-2 and TRBJ2-7; D is undetermined. The CDR3 is 12 residues long. The V and J ends lost 3 bases and 7 bases respectively, with 10 bases between them. From germline, CDR1 is SGHTA and CDR2 FQGNSA. The chain's CDR3 is CASSFPVGEQYF. The DNA of the CDR3 is TGTGCCAGCAGCTTCCCCGTTGGGGAGCAGTACTTC.

The chain combines TRBV7-9 with TRBJ2-5, with 10 bases aligning to TRBD1. Germline assignment: CDR1 SEHNR and CDR2 FQNEAQ (reference sequence). The CDR3 covers 15 residues. The ends lost 4 bases at V and 5 bases at J; junction bases unmatched: 7. The CDR3 spells CASSYGTGVMETQYF. CDR3 bases: TGTGCCAGCAGCTACGGGACAGGGGTGATGGAGACCCAGTACTTC.

The table lists this clone with a count of one. The chain couples TRBV6-5 to TRBJ1-1; TRBD1 is a possible D gene (6 bases). CDR1 is MNHEY, CDR2 SVGAGI, per germline. V lost 6 bases, J lost 1 base, and 9 bases lay in between. The CDR3 is 13 amino acids. The CDR3, as DNA: TGTGCCAGCAGGCAGGGGCGGAACACTGAAGCTTTCTTT. It yields the protein CASRQGRNTEAFF.

This rearrangement joins TRBV28 to TRBJ1-1; D is perhaps TRBD1 (5 bases). With 5 bases removed from V and 0 bases from J, the gap between germline ends came to 10 bases. Germline CDR1 and CDR2: MDHEN and SYDVKM. The length of the CDR3 is 14 residues. The CDR3 DNA reads as TGTGCCAGCAGTCACAGGTTTATGAACACTGAAGCTTTCTTT. Translating it yields CASSHRFMNTEAFF.

This rearrangement joins TRBV28 to TRBJ2-1; D gene ambiguous. Trimming cost V 7 bases and J 9 bases, with 19 bases left between them. This CDR3 contains 14 residues. Germline lookup yields CDR1 MDHEN and CDR2 SYDVKM. This chain's CDR3 is CASTIGGTTPEQFF. The DNA for the CDR3 is TGTGCCAGCACCATTGGCGGTACTACACCTGAGCAGTTCTTC.

This rearrangement joins TRBV20-1 to TRBJ1-1; unclear D gene. CDR1 and CDR2 (germline): DFQATT, SNEGSKA (reference sequence). This CDR3 has 10 residues. In DNA form, the CDR3 reads TGCAGGGCGGGAGGGAATGAAGCTTTCTTT. This gives the protein CRAGGNEAFF.